The rows below give T cell receptor beta chains drawn from one sample of a study of T cell responses to AZD1222 COVID-19 vaccine. The protocol was immunoSEQ multiplex PCR, while the TCRdb copy is restricted to in-frame clones and leaves out a portion. The sample contains 120,000 to 150,000 clones, approximately 88% of which appear only once. Here the sequenced sample was peripheral blood, taken on day 0 of AZD1222 vaccination. The receptors stem from an adult in good health. The CDR3 runs from the conserved cysteine through the conserved F or W. A D gene is named only where the DNA matches it firmly. Some rows have no size entry. The others give once, few or many, or a class for an expanded clone.

D	size	V	J	CDR3	DNA
TRBD1	.	TRBV5-4	TRBJ2-5	CASSLTQGYQETQYF	TGTGCCAGCAGCCTAACACAGGGGTACCAAGAGACCCAGTACTTC
.	.	TRBV7-2	TRBJ1-5	CASSLQGWGNQPQHF	TGTGCCAGCAGCTTACAGGGTTGGGGCAATCAGCCCCAGCATTTT
.	.	TRBV7-6	TRBJ2-7	CASSSSTASYEQYF	TGTGCCAGCAGCTCATCGACGGCCTCCTACGAGCAGTACTTC
TRBD2	.	TRBV7-3	TRBJ2-3	CASSDGLRGGPNTQYF	TGTGCCAGCAGCGACGGCCTCCGGGGGGGCCCGAATACGCAGTATTTT
.	.	TRBV5-4	TRBJ2-3	CASSLKITGEGDTQYF	TGTGCCAGCAGCTTGAAGATTACAGGGGAGGGAGATACGCAGTATTTT
.	.	TRBV10-3	TRBJ1-4	CAISPREREKLFF	TGTGCCATCAGCCCTCGGGAACGTGAAAAACTGTTTTTT
.	.	TRBV28	TRBJ2-2	CASFPAGRWGGELFF	TGTGCCAGTTTCCCCGCAGGCCGTTGGGGCGGGGAGCTGTTTTTT
.	.	TRBV2	TRBJ1-3	CASSVPGRSSGNTIYF	TGTGCCAGCAGCGTCCCGGGACGCAGCTCTGGAAACACCATATATTTT
.	.	TRBV5-6	TRBJ1-2	CASSLPTPNYGYTF	TGTGCCAGCAGCCTCCCAACACCGAACTATGGCTACACCTTC
.	.	TRBV28	TRBJ1-5	CATSPWDFSNQPQHF	TGTGCCACGAGCCCGTGGGATTTTAGCAATCAGCCCCAGCATTTT
.	once	TRBV4-3	TRBJ2-7	CASSQDTDSYEQYF	TGCGCCAGCAGCCAAGATACAGACTCCTACGAGCAGTACTTC
TRBD1	once	TRBV5-1	TRBJ1-6	CASSLDRANSPLHF	TGCGCCAGCAGCCTCGACAGGGCAAATTCACCCCTCCACTTT
.	.	TRBV5-1	TRBJ2-1	CASSLGPGRTYNEQFF	TGCGCCAGCAGCTTGGGGCCGGGGCGGACCTACAATGAGCAGTTCTTC
.	.	TRBV6-2/TRBV6-3	TRBJ1-5	CASSDGRQPNQPQHF	TGTGCCAGCAGTGACGGACGACAGCCTAATCAGCCCCAGCATTTT
TRBD2	.	TRBV18	TRBJ2-7	CASSPLSGSSYEQYF	TGTGCCAGCTCACCACTTAGCGGGAGCTCCTACGAGCAGTACTTC
.	.	TRBV2	TRBJ1-5	CASSVDTVNQPQHF	TGTGCCAGCAGTGTGGACACTGTCAATCAGCCCCAGCATTTT